This T cell receptor (beta chain) was captured in a study of T cell responses to AZD1222 COVID-19 vaccine. Germline V gives CDR1 SGHAT, CDR2 FQNNGV. This CDR3 region has 17 residues. Sequencing was performed with immunoSEQ multiplex PCR; in TCRdb, only in-frame clones are kept and a portion is missing. The sample includes about 21,000 clones, approximately 79% of them seen just once. Concerning this clone: The junction shows a germline mismatch at one end, possibly a read error.

V and J are TRBV11-2 and TRBJ2-2, with a weak D call TRBD2 (5 bases). This TCR came from an adult in good health. The sequenced sample was peripheral blood, obtained on day 0 of AZD1222 vaccination. CDR3 loop: CASSLAGPRPGGGELFF. As DNA, the CDR3 is TGTGCCAGCAGTTTAGCCGGGCCGAGGCCCGGAGGCGGGGAGCTGTTTTTT.